The source of this T cell receptor beta chain is a study of T cell responses to AZD1222 COVID-19 vaccine. Overall study context: Second doses were pooled across both intervals (about 4 or about 12 weeks).

The CDR3 runs to 16 residues. Germline CDR1 is SGHNT and CDR2 is YYREEE (reference sequence). With 0 bases removed from V and 0 bases from J, the gap between germline ends came to 10 bases. Clones were sequenced by immunoSEQ multiplex PCR, and TCRdb holds only the in-frame ones, with some missing. The sample shows over 70,000 clones, approximately 91% of them seen only once. Study conclusions and caveats: Only after the peak T cell response were repertoires sampled.

On this clone: The target antigen is unknown.

The sample in question was peripheral blood, obtained on day 0 of AZD1222 vaccination. J is TRBJ1-5 and V is TRBV5-4; D is unclear. The source is an adult in good health. This chain's CDR3 is CASSLGAPNSNQPQHF. The CDR3 nucleotides are TGTGCCAGCAGCTTGGGGGCGCCAAATAGCAATCAGCCCCAGCATTTT.